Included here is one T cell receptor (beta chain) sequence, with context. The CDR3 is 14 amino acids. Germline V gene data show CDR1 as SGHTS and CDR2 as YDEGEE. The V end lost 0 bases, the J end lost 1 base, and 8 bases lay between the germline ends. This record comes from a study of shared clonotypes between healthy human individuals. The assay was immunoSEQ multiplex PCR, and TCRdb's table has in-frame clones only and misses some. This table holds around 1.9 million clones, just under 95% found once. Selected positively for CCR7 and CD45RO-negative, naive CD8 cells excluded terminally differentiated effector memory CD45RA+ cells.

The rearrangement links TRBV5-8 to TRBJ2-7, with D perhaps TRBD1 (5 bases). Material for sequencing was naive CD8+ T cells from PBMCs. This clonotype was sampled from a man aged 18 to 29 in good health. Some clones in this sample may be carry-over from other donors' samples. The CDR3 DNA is TGTGCCAGCAGCTTGGAGACAGCTTCCTACGAGCAGTACTTC. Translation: CASSLETASYEQYF.